Shown below are 14 T cell receptor beta chains from a single sample sequenced in a study of blood T cell repertoires in COVID-19 (dated by TCRdb to between 2020 and 2021). Libraries were made using the immunoSEQ multiplex PCR assay. TCRdb obtained this table from immuneACCESS and retained in-frame rearrangements with V and J assigned. These tables miss some clones; where compared with another copy, unresolved V genes account for less than half of the shortfall, and the remainder is unexplained. The sample table records over 100,000 clones; around three quarters of these occur just once. The top ten clones comprise 16% of the sample. Sequencing was done on a sample of peripheral blood. Receptors originate from a man between 60 and 75 years old with active or convalescent COVID-19.

The chain uses TRBV7-9 and TRBJ2-3; 9 nucleotides align to TRBD2. V lost 7 bases and J lost 0; bases outside the gene matches: 8. The germline V gene encodes CDR1 SEHNR and CDR2 FQNEAQ (reference sequence). This CDR3 spans 16 amino acids. DNA for the CDR3: TGTGCCAGCATCCACCCGACTAGCGGAAGCACAGATACGCAGTATTTT. Amino acids: CASIHPTSGSTDTQYF.

V is TRBV3-1 (or the pseudogene TRBV3-2) and J is TRBJ2-1; D is perhaps TRBD2 (6 bases). The ends were cut back, 4 bases at V and 8 bases at J, with 12 bases in the middle. Germline values: CDR1 LGHDT, CDR2 YNNKEL (reference sequence). The CDR3 is made up of 13 amino acids. The CDR3 here is CASSRAEGHEQFF. In nucleotides, the CDR3 is TGTGCCAGCAGCCGGGCGGAGGGGCATGAGCAGTTCTTC.

This rearrangement joins TRBV28 to TRBJ2-1, with TRBD2 matching 8 bases. V shed 2 bases, J shed 2 bases, and the junction held 2 bases outside the gene matches. The CDR3 has 15 residues. Germline V gene lookup returns CDR1 MDHEN and CDR2 SYDVKM. The CDR3 protein is CASSLTAGAYNEQFF. For the CDR3, the DNA is TGTGCCAGCAGTTTAACAGCGGGAGCCTACAATGAGCAGTTCTTC.

This clone was detected a few times. The chain has TRBV6-6 and TRBJ1-5, with D possibly being TRBD1 (6 bases). With 4 bases removed from V and 6 bases from J, the gap between germline ends came to 10 bases. Germline CDR1 reads MNHNY; CDR2 reads SVGAGI (reference sequence). This CDR3 has 13 amino acids. The CDR3 sequence: CASSWVGGQPQHF. The CDR3 DNA follows: TGTGCCAGCAGTTGGGTAGGGGGTCAGCCCCAGCATTTT.

This chain's CDR3 is CASPDRAAGELFF. The CDR3, as DNA: TGTGCCAGCCCGGACAGGGCGGCCGGGGAGCTGTTTTTT. V and J are TRBV6-7 and TRBJ2-2, with 8 bases fitting TRBD1. TRBV6-7 has ORF status, its function being uncertain. This CDR3 is built from 13 residues. Unmatched junction bases numbered 5, after V lost 8 bases and J lost 6 bases.

The chain links TRBV28 to TRBJ2-2; 7 nucleotides agree with TRBD1. Unmatched junction bases numbered 8, after V lost 8 bases and J lost 5 bases. This CDR3 region has 14 residues. Looked up from germline, CDR1 is MDHEN and CDR2 is SYDVKM. In DNA, the CDR3 is TGTGCCAGCCTCCGGGACAGAAGAACCGGGGAGCTGTTTTTT. As protein: CASLRDRRTGELFF.

The CDR3 loop reads CASRREGVGGNTIYF. In DNA, the CDR3 is TGTGCCAGCAGACGAGAGGGGGTTGGAGGAAACACCATATATTTT. This chain uses TRBV5-5 with TRBJ1-3, with D possibly matching TRBD1 (6 bases). The germline V gene has CDR1 SGHKS and CDR2 YYEKEE (reference sequence). Trimming cost V 5 bases and J 4 bases, with 16 bases left between them. The CDR3 sequence is 15 residues long. Based on the CDR3 plus reference TRBV5-5 and TRBJ1-3, the full variable domain is DAGVTQSPTHLIKTRGQQVTLRCSPISGHKSVSWYQQVLGQGPQFIFQYYEKEERGRGNFPDRFSARQFPNYSSELNVNALLLGDSALYLCASRREGVGGNTIYFGEGSWLTVV.

J is TRBJ2-5 and V is TRBV6-6; D is perhaps TRBD2 (5 bases). Germline V gives CDR1 MNHNY, CDR2 SVGAGI (reference sequence). The CDR3 spans 12 residues. Trimming left V 4 bases short and J 3 bases short, with 6 bases between. CDR3: CASSLGEETQYF. The CDR3 DNA follows: TGTGCCAGCAGTTTGGGAGAAGAGACCCAGTACTTC.

The rearrangement uses TRBV3-1 (or the pseudogene TRBV3-2) and TRBJ1-2; D not resolved. The V gene's germline CDR1 is LGHDT and CDR2 YNNKEL (reference sequence). CDR3 size: 15 residues. The germline V and J ends were trimmed by 4 bases and 4 bases, with 16 bases remaining between them. The CDR3 DNA sequence: TGTGCCAGCAGCCTAAACTCCCGACTGCCCTATGGCTACACCTTC. This codes for CASSLNSRLPYGYTF.

The chain is built from TRBV29-1 and TRBJ2-2; 11 nucleotides line up with TRBD2. This CDR3 spans 14 amino acids. The V segment lost 1 base and the J segment 8 bases; nucleotides outside the gene matches: 3. CDR1 is SQVTM, CDR2 ANQGSEA, per germline. The CDR3 DNA sequence: TGCAGCGTTGAAGCTAGCGGGAGGCTTGGGGAGCTGTTTTTT. It translates to CSVEASGRLGELFF.

Regarding this clone: Within the sample, other DNA sequences also encode this same CDR3. This chain uses TRBV5-1 with TRBJ2-3, with a possible D match to TRBD1 (5 bases). The germline gives CDR1 SGHRS, CDR2 YFSETQ. The ends were cut back, 4 bases at V and 3 bases at J, with 9 bases in the middle. CDR3 length equals 13 residues. In DNA, the CDR3 is TGCGCCAGCAGCCTCCAGGGTACAGATACGCAGTATTTT. Translation: CASSLQGTDTQYF.

A single count supports this clone. The rearrangement joins TRBV18 to TRBJ1-1, with 8 bases identical to TRBD1. Germline loops: CDR1 KGHSH, CDR2 LQKENI. With V trimmed by 2 bases and J by 5 bases, 4 bases remained unmatched. The CDR3 length is 14 residues. The CDR3: CASSPAGGRTEAFF. As DNA, the CDR3 is TGTGCCAGCTCACCAGCAGGGGGCAGGACTGAAGCTTTCTTT.

CDR3 in amino acids: CASRGGQGAEKLFF. CDR3 nucleotides: TGTGCCAGCAGGGGAGGACAGGGGGCGGAAAAACTGTTTTTT. The chain has TRBV6-5 and TRBJ1-4, with 11 bases that match TRBD1. Losses at the gene ends were 6 bases for V and 8 bases for J; bases not matched to a gene: 5. Germline assignment: CDR1 MNHEY and CDR2 SVGAGI. This CDR3 comprises 14 residues.

V and J are TRBV5-1 and TRBJ2-3; D not certain. V was pared by 1 base and J by 3 bases, with 3 bases between. This CDR3 comprises 12 residues. CDR1 SGHRS and CDR2 YFSETQ come from the germline V gene. The CDR3 DNA sequence: TGCGCCAGCAGCTTGATAACAGATACGCAGTATTTT. The encoded protein is CASSLITDTQYF. Variable domain in full (rest from reference TRBV5-1 and TRBJ2-3): KAGVTQTPRYLIKTRGQQVTLSCSPISGHRSVSWYQQTPGQGLQFLFEYFSETQRNKGNFPGRFSGRQFSNSRSEMNVSTLELGDSALYLCASSLITDTQYFGPGTRLTVL.